This TCR beta chain was recovered during a study of blood T cell repertoires in COVID-19. In the study overall: Samples of COVID-19 (acute and convalescent) were obtained from the United States, Italy and Spain. T cells, B-cell-depleted T cells, or PBMCs supplied cDNA or gDNA.

Only one count was recorded for this clone. This table comes from immunoSEQ multiplex PCR, and its TCRdb copy is limited to in-frame clones, with some not included. The top ten hold about 6% of the sample, which has approximately 50,000 clones, 91% seen once. The specimen sequenced was peripheral blood. The sequence was collected from a man aged 45 to 65 with active COVID-19.

CDR3 coding DNA: TGTGCCACCAGCAGAGATGGTGGCGGGGGCTTCTACAATGAGCAGTTCTTC. This codes for CATSRDGGGGFYNEQFF. The chain links TRBV15 to TRBJ2-1, with a weak D call TRBD2 (7 bases). Trimming cost V 0 bases and J 3 bases, with 15 bases left between them. CDR1 is LNHNV and CDR2 is YYDKDF in the germline V gene (reference sequence). This CDR3 is built from 17 residues.